A single sample is the source of the 29 T cell receptor beta chains below, sequenced in a study of post-analysis software for immune sequencing data. General observations from the study: About five TRBV segments occurring more often in patients than controls included TRBV5-6, TRBV5-1 and TRBV20-1.

These receptors have no known antigen. TCR beta cDNA libraries had unique molecular identifiers. TCRdb analysed the PCR reads with MiXCR anew, one entry per CDR3 protein. The sample has approximately 180,000 distinct CDR3 sequences; around 30% are singletons. Material: blood. The receptors were gathered from a girl aged 5-17 years with multiple sclerosis.

This clonotype was recorded many times. The V gene is TRBV7-9, the J gene TRBJ2-5, with 7 bases fitting TRBD1. This CDR3 has 14 residues. After removal of 3 bases from V and 1 base from J, the junction contained 2 bases not matched to a gene. Germline V gives CDR1 SEHNR, CDR2 FQNEAQ (reference sequence). This CDR3 reads CASSFDRAQETQYF. In DNA form, the CDR3 reads TGTGCCAGCAGCTTCGACAGGGCCCAAGAGACCCAGTACTTC.

For this clonotype: A much larger clone differs from this one at a single base, so this may be a read error. J is TRBJ2-3 and V is TRBV30; a weak D match, TRBD2 (5 bases). CDR1 is GTSNPN, CDR2 SVGIG, per germline (reference sequence). V lost 8 bases to trimming and J lost 4 bases, with 16 bases between them. This CDR3 region has 13 residues. The CDR3 here is CARTTAASDTQYF. CDR3 nucleotide sequence: TGTGCCCGAACAACAGCGGCGTCAGATACGCAGTATTTT.

This clonotype was counted at least ten times. J is TRBJ1-1 and V is TRBV4-1; D is unresolved. The CDR3 is 14 residues long. V gave up 3 bases and J gave up 2 bases, with 10 bases separating them. Germline V gene lookup returns CDR1 MGHRA and CDR2 YSYEKL. This CDR3 is CASSQGSVNTEAFF. CDR3 nucleotides: TGCGCCAGCAGCCAGGGGTCAGTCAACACTGAAGCTTTCTTT.

As regards this clonotype: This sequence may be a read error, since a much larger clone differs from it by one base. This likely comes from a read error, as the CDR3 has no conserved phenylalanine or tryptophan at its end. J is TRBJ2-4 and V is TRBV29-1, with TRBD1 matching 8 bases. The CDR3 is 14 residues long. The ends lost 6 bases at V and 1 base at J; junction bases unmatched: 5. Germline V CDR1 and CDR2: SQVTM, ANQGSEA. The CDR3 region is CSVIRDRAKNIQYC. CDR3 coding DNA: TGCAGCGTGATCCGGGACAGGGCCAAAAACATTCAGTACTGC.

This sequence joins TRBV20-1 and TRBJ2-5; 7 positions agree with TRBD2. V was pared by 3 bases and J by 3 bases, with 16 bases of the junction left unmatched. This CDR3 region has 17 residues. From germline, CDR1 is DFQATT and CDR2 SNEGSKA (reference sequence). The CDR3 DNA follows: TGCAGTGCTAGCCGTTATCGGACCCGGGGGAGGGAAGAGACCCAGTACTTC. It yields the protein CSASRYRTRGREETQYF.

The table lists this clonotype with a few counts. The V call is TRBV15, the J call TRBJ2-3, with TRBD1 matching over 7 bases. With 3 bases clipped from V and 2 bases from J, the junction kept 8 bases outside the gene matches. There are 16 residues in the CDR3. From germline, CDR1 is LNHNV and CDR2 YYDKDF (reference sequence). CDR3 loop: CATSRGDSTTTDTQYF. For the CDR3, the DNA is TGTGCCACCAGCAGGGGGGACAGCACAACCACAGATACGCAGTATTTT.

This clonotype was seen a handful of times. This chain uses TRBV12-3 or TRBV12-4 with TRBJ2-3; D perhaps matches TRBD2 (5 bases). The V and J ends lost 3 bases and 5 bases respectively, with 6 bases between them. CDR3 length: 12 residues. This chain's CDR3 is CASSFGEDTQYF. CDR3 nucleotide sequence: TGTGCCAGCAGTTTCGGGGAAGATACGCAGTATTTT.

For this clonotype: Just one base apart from a much larger clone, this may be a read error. The chain links TRBV12-3 or TRBV12-4 to TRBJ2-3, with D perhaps matching TRBD2 (5 bases). V lost 5 bases and J 4 bases, leaving 16 bases between the germline ends. The CDR3 covers 15 residues. The CDR3 protein is CASSPNRGSADTQYF. Written as DNA, the CDR3 is TGTGCCAGCAGTCCGAACAGAGGTAGCGCAGATACGCAGTATTTT.

This clonotype has ten or more counts. The rearrangement uses TRBV20-1 and TRBJ2-1, with TRBD2 matching 9 bases. Losses at the gene ends were 0 bases for V and 8 bases for J; bases not matched to a gene: 8. CDR1 is DFQATT, CDR2 SNEGSKA, per germline (reference sequence). CDR3 length: 15 amino acids. CDR3 DNA sequence: TGCAGTGCTAGAGATCGTAGCGGGAGTCGGCATGAGCAGTTCTTC. Translation gives CSARDRSGSRHEQFF.

Concerning this clonotype: A read error may be the cause here, since a much bigger clone is one base away. V gene TRBV6-2 or TRBV6-3 combines with J gene TRBJ2-1; 7 nucleotides match TRBD2. V shed 8 bases, J shed 0 bases, and the junction held 4 bases outside the gene matches. The CDR3 has 14 amino acids. Germline V gene data show CDR1 as MNHEY and CDR2 as SVGEGT. CDR3 nucleotides: TGTGCCAGCGGGGGAGGGATCTCCTACAATGAGCAGTTCTTC. Its protein product is CASGGGISYNEQFF.

The chain couples TRBV18 to TRBJ1-1, with 8 nucleotides matching TRBD1. CDR1 is KGHSH, CDR2 LQKENI, per germline. CDR3 size: 15 residues. The V gene end was trimmed by 6 bases and the J gene end by 1 base; junction bases not matched to a gene: 7. This CDR3 reads CASSGDRRGNTEAFF. In DNA, the CDR3 is TGTGCCAGCTCCGGGGACAGGCGGGGGAACACTGAAGCTTTCTTT.

This clonotype was seen more than once but under ten times. The chain combines TRBV28 with TRBJ1-1; the D is unclear. This CDR3 spans 14 amino acids. V gave up 3 bases and J gave up 1 base, with 9 bases separating them. Germline CDR1 MDHEN, CDR2 SYDVKM. The CDR3 sequence is CASSFFTANTEAFF. The CDR3 bases are TGTGCCAGCAGTTTTTTTACAGCGAACACTGAAGCTTTCTTT.

This clonotype was observed at least ten times. The chain is built from TRBV7-3 and TRBJ2-1, with TRBD2 matching 12 bases. V was clipped by 4 bases and J by 8 bases; unmatched bases: 6. The germline CDR1 and CDR2 sequences are SGHTA and FQGTGA. The CDR3 is made up of 15 amino acids. The CDR3 here is CASSSGTSGFDEQFF. CDR3 DNA: TGTGCCAGCAGCTCCGGGACTAGCGGGTTCGATGAGCAGTTCTTC. Together with reference TRBV7-3 and TRBJ2-1, the CDR3 gives the full variable domain: GAGVSQTPSNKVTEKGKYVELRCDPISGHTALYWYRQSLGQGPEFLIYFQGTGAADDSGLPNDRFFAVRPEGSVSTLKIQRTERGDSAVYLCASSSGTSGFDEQFFGPGTRLTVL.

This clonotype occurred a few times. The V gene is TRBV4-1, the J gene TRBJ1-4, with 9 bases fitting TRBD1. Losses at the gene ends were 4 bases for V and 14 bases for J; bases not matched to a gene: 14. This CDR3 comprises 15 residues. The germline V gene encodes CDR1 MGHRA and CDR2 YSYEKL. CDR3 sequence (DNA): TGCGCCAGCAGCCCCCTAGGGGACAGGGCGTTAAAGCTGTTTTTT. Its protein is CASSPLGDRALKLFF.

CDR3 loop: CAISEGGINYGYTF. The DNA of the CDR3 is TGTGCCATCAGTGAAGGGGGGATCAACTATGGCTACACCTTC. The gene calls are TRBV10-3 and TRBJ1-2; TRBD1 might be the D (6 bases). Germline loops: CDR1 ENHRY, CDR2 SYGVKD. This CDR3 has 14 residues. With 3 bases removed from V and 2 bases from J, the gap between germline ends came to 10 bases.

The genes are TRBV7-2 and TRBJ2-1; D remains ambiguous. With the DNA end fitting TRBJ2-7 better, the J assignment may be wrong. This CDR3 has 16 amino acids. CDR1 SGHTA and CDR2 FQGNSA come from the germline V gene. CDR3 loop: CASSFVWAPSYNEQYF. DNA for the CDR3: TGTGCCAGCAGCTTCGTATGGGCCCCCTCCTACAATGAGCAGTACTTC.

This clonotype was seen many times. The chain joins TRBV10-2 to TRBJ2-5; D ambiguous. This CDR3 has 10 residues. Trimming shortened V by 10 bases and J by 5 bases, and 8 bases separated the two germline ends. Germline V gives CDR1 WSHSY, CDR2 SAAADI. In DNA, the CDR3 is TGCGCCACCGGCCGGGAGACCCAGTACTTC. It specifies CATGRETQYF.

This clonotype was found a few times. The chain carries TRBV5-1 and TRBJ2-5; perhaps D is TRBD1 or TRBD2 (5 bases each). CDR1 is SGHRS and CDR2 is YFSETQ in the germline V gene. The CDR3 is made up of 14 amino acids. V gave up 3 bases and J gave up 5 bases, with 14 bases separating them. CDR3 sequence (DNA): TGCGCCAGCAGCTCCATGGGAGAGGGGGAGACCCAGTACTTC. This sequence encodes CASSSMGEGETQYF.

V is TRBV5-1 and J is TRBJ2-1; D is uncertain. Deletions cut 3 bases from V and 6 bases from J, with 13 bases between. Looked up from germline, CDR1 is SGHRS and CDR2 is YFSETQ. The CDR3 extends over 14 amino acids. The CDR3: CASSSGLASNEQFF. CDR3 sequence (DNA): TGCGCCAGCAGCTCCGGGCTGGCCAGCAATGAGCAGTTCTTC.

This clonotype has more than one count but fewer than ten. A junction boundary mismatches the germline segment, possibly from a read error. J is TRBJ1-1 and V is TRBV25-1; D call uncertain. Germline loops: CDR1 MGHDK, CDR2 SYGVNS. This CDR3 region has 16 residues. This CDR3 reads CARSEYDDFVSRGAFF. The DNA of the CDR3 is TGTGCCCGCAGTGAATATGATGACTTCGTGAGTCGAGGGGCTTTCTTT. The complete variable domain, with remaining parts taken from reference TRBV25-1 and TRBJ1-1, reads EADIYQTPRYLVIGTGKKITLECSQTMGHDKMYWYQQDPGMELHLIHYSYGVNSTEKGDLSSESTVSRIRTEHFPLTLESARPSHTSQYLCARSEYDDFVSRGAFFGQGTRLTVV.

This clonotype was seen repeatedly, ten times or more. The J gene is TRBJ2-5, the V gene TRBV5-1, with 10 bases lining up with TRBD1. The CDR3 has 16 amino acids. Germline CDR1 is SGHRS and CDR2 is YFSETQ. Unmatched junction bases numbered 10, after V lost 6 bases and J lost 2 bases. In DNA, the CDR3 is TGCGCCAGCACGGGACAGGGGTTGAAGGGGCAAGAGACCCAGTACTTC. Translated, it gives CASTGQGLKGQETQYF.

This clonotype was observed many times. The J gene is TRBJ2-1, the V gene TRBV20-1, with D perhaps TRBD2 (6 bases). The V end lost 4 bases, the J end lost 10 bases, and 23 bases lay between the germline ends. The CDR3 has 15 residues. Germline loops: CDR1 DFQATT, CDR2 SNEGSKA (reference sequence). The CDR3 sequence is CSAMVWLALDVEQFF. CDR3 bases: TGCAGTGCTATGGTGTGGCTAGCGTTAGACGTGGAGCAGTTCTTC.

This clonotype has just a few counts. The V gene is TRBV6-6, the J gene TRBJ2-7; no definite D call. In germline, CDR1 is MNHNY, CDR2 SVGAGI (reference sequence). V was shortened by 0 bases and J by 0 bases, with 9 bases between the two germline ends. There are 15 residues in the CDR3. The CDR3 bases are TGTGCCAGCAGTTACTCGTCGTCTAGCTCCTACGAGCAGTACTTC. Translating gives CASSYSSSSSYEQYF.

This clonotype was detected ten times or more. V gene TRBV6-6 combines with J gene TRBJ2-3; no firm D call. Germline V gene lookup returns CDR1 MNHNY and CDR2 SVGAGI (reference sequence). The V end was cut by 4 bases, the J end by 0 bases, with 20 bases between. The CDR3 sequence is 18 residues long. The CDR3 loop reads CASSLPPGRSASTDTQYF. As DNA, the CDR3 is TGTGCCAGCAGTTTACCACCAGGTCGTTCGGCTAGCACAGATACGCAGTATTTT.

V is TRBV9 and J is TRBJ1-1, with D perhaps matching TRBD1 (5 bases). Germline-derived CDR1 and CDR2 are SGDLS and YYNGEE. V was clipped by 0 bases and J by 0 bases, with 9 bases between them. CDR3 length: 15 residues. The CDR3 reads CASSVGGRLNTEAFF. The CDR3 DNA reads as TGTGCCAGCAGCGTAGGGGGACGGCTGAACACTGAAGCTTTCTTT.

This clonotype was detected only once. This may be a read error, as it is one base from a much larger clone. V is TRBV7-3 and J is TRBJ2-3; tentative D call: TRBD1 (5 bases). Germline CDR1 SGHTA, CDR2 FQGTGA. The CDR3 is 15 residues long. The DNA for the CDR3 is TGTGCCGGCAGCCACCTGGGGCCTCCAGCAGATACGCAGTATTTT. Amino acid sequence: CAGSHLGPPADTQYF.

V is TRBV29-1 and J is TRBJ1-2, with 7 bases lining up with TRBD1. V lost 4 bases to trimming and J lost 8 bases; unmatched junction nucleotides: 13. CDR1 is SQVTM, CDR2 ANQGSEA, per germline. The CDR3 spans 14 residues. The CDR3 region has the DNA TGCAGCGTTGCAATAGGGGGCCGTTATGGAGGCTACACCTTC. It yields the protein CSVAIGGRYGGYTF. Filled out from reference TRBV29-1 and TRBJ1-2, the complete variable domain reads SAVISQKPSRDICQRGTSLTIQCQVDSQVTMMFWYRQQPGQSLTLIATANQGSEATYESGFVIDKFPISRPNLTFSTLTVSNMSPEDSSIYLCSVAIGGRYGGYTFGSGTRLTVV.

This clonotype was counted a single time. At one end, the junction sequence differs from germline, possibly due to a read error. V and J are TRBV5-1 and TRBJ1-5; unclear D gene. This CDR3 is built from 14 residues. Germline CDR1 reads SGHRS; CDR2 reads YFSETQ. The DNA of the CDR3 is TGCGCCAGTAGTGCTACAGATATCAATCAGCCCCAGCTTTTT. It yields the protein CASSATDINQPQLF.

This clonotype was picked up many times. The chain joins TRBV9 to TRBJ2-1, with TRBD2 matching over 10 bases. This CDR3 has 18 residues. The V gene's germline CDR1 is SGDLS and CDR2 YYNGEE. V gave up 0 bases and J gave up 4 bases; unmatched junction bases: 10. This CDR3 is CASSVVLSTSGHYNEQFF. The CDR3, as DNA: TGTGCCAGCAGCGTAGTTCTATCGACTAGCGGGCATTACAATGAGCAGTTCTTC.